These 14 T cell receptor beta chains were sequenced from one sample in a study of cytomegalovirus exposure and HLA in healthy donors. Clones were sequenced by immunoSEQ multiplex PCR, and TCRdb holds only the in-frame ones, with some missing. The sample records approximately 220,000 clones, more than 75% being singletons. The specimen was PBMCs. These receptors were taken from a man aged 18 to 29 in good health and CMV-seronegative.

This chain links TRBV7-3 with TRBJ2-7; 8 nucleotides match TRBD2. V lost 6 bases to trimming and J lost 5 bases; unmatched junction nucleotides: 9. Germline CDR1 reads SGHTA; CDR2 reads FQGTGA. There are 14 residues in the CDR3. CDR3 in DNA: TGTGCCAGCAGTCCAACCGGGACTAGTAACGAGCAGTACTTC. Translated: CASSPTGTSNEQYF.

The gene calls are TRBV4-2 and TRBJ2-3, with 10 nucleotides matching TRBD1. The CDR3 has 16 amino acids. Trimming removed 3 bases from V and 2 bases from J; junction bases left unmatched: 5. Germline CDR1 reads LGHNA; CDR2 reads YNFKEQ. CDR3 loop: CASSQGQGPPTDTQYF. DNA for the CDR3: TGTGCCAGCAGCCAGGGACAGGGGCCGCCCACAGATACGCAGTATTTT.

This clone was seen a single time. The CDR3 DNA follows: TGTGCCAGCGGACAGGGGTCCCATGGCTACACCTTC. The encoded protein is CASGQGSHGYTF. The chain joins TRBV5-6 to TRBJ1-2; 9 bases align to TRBD1. Trimming cost V 7 bases and J 6 bases; bases outside gene matches: 4. This CDR3 is 12 amino acids long. Germline CDR1 SGHDT, CDR2 YYEEEE.

This chain links TRBV28 with TRBJ1-5; TRBD1 aligns across 8 bases. This CDR3 has 17 amino acids. Germline values: CDR1 MDHEN, CDR2 SYDVKM. V was clipped by 5 bases and J by 0 bases; unmatched bases: 9. CDR3 amino acids: CASSTQQGVYSNQPQHF. The CDR3 DNA is TGTGCCAGCAGTACACAACAGGGGGTTTATAGCAATCAGCCCCAGCATTTT.

This rearrangement joins TRBV5-4 to TRBJ2-3; 13 bases align to TRBD2. This CDR3 has 17 amino acids. Germline CDR1 and CDR2: SGHNT and YYREEE (reference sequence). The V segment lost 4 bases and the J segment 6 bases; nucleotides outside the gene matches: 11. CDR3: CASSPGTSGDTGDTQYF. CDR3 nucleotide sequence: TGTGCCAGCAGCCCAGGGACTAGCGGGGACACGGGGGATACGCAGTATTTT.

CDR3 residues: CASSQEQGTLDGYTF. In nucleotides, the CDR3 is TGCGCCAGCAGCCAAGAACAGGGAACGTTGGATGGCTACACCTTC. V gene TRBV4-1 combines with J gene TRBJ1-2, with D maybe TRBD1 (6 bases). Germline-derived CDR1 and CDR2 are MGHRA and YSYEKL. CDR3 length: 15 amino acids. Trimming shortened V by 0 bases and J by 6 bases, and 14 bases separated the two germline ends.

The V call is TRBV4-3, the J call TRBJ1-5; D call uncertain. Germline loops: CDR1 LGHNA, CDR2 YSLEER. V shed 0 bases and J shed 4 bases, with 13 bases lying between them. The CDR3 covers 16 residues. DNA for the CDR3: TGCGCCAGCAGCCAAGATTTCGTCCGGGGAAATCAGCCCCAGCATTTT. This encodes CASSQDFVRGNQPQHF.

The chain employs TRBV4-1 and TRBJ2-7; 8 nucleotides agree with TRBD1. Germline loops: CDR1 MGHRA, CDR2 YSYEKL. Losses at the gene ends were 3 bases for V and 1 base for J; bases not matched to a gene: 8. This CDR3 has 16 residues. The DNA of the CDR3 is TGCGCCAGCAGCCACACGACAGGGGAGGTATCCTACGAGCAGTACTTC. Translation: CASSHTTGEVSYEQYF.

This chain uses TRBV27 with TRBJ2-2, with TRBD2 identical over 8 bases. The germline V gene encodes CDR1 MNHEY and CDR2 SMNVEV (reference sequence). The CDR3 consists of 14 residues. The V segment lost 6 bases and the J segment 6 bases; nucleotides outside the gene matches: 6. In DNA form, the CDR3 reads TGTGCCAGCAGACCCAGCGGGGGTCCCGGGGAGCTGTTTTTT. Its translation is CASRPSGGPGELFF.

The chain joins TRBV4-1 to TRBJ2-1, with TRBD2 identical over 8 bases. Germline CDR1 is MGHRA and CDR2 is YSYEKL. The CDR3 runs to 15 residues. Germline trimming cut 2 bases from V and 8 bases from J; bases unmatched to any gene: 8. The CDR3 bases are TGCGCCAGCAGCCAAACCGGGACTAGACGGGATGAGCAGTTCTTC. Residues: CASSQTGTRRDEQFF.

V and J are TRBV5-6 and TRBJ2-4; D is uncertain. The CDR3 is 15 amino acids. CDR1 and CDR2 (germline): SGHDT, YYEEEE. The V end was cut by 0 bases, the J end by 7 bases, with 14 bases between. The CDR3 sequence is CASSLASENKNIQYF. The CDR3 DNA is TGTGCCAGCAGCTTGGCGTCGGAGAACAAGAACATTCAGTACTTC.

The V call is TRBV9, the J call TRBJ2-7, with 7 nucleotides matching TRBD1. CDR3 length: 13 residues. The V gene end was trimmed by 3 bases and the J gene end by 6 bases; junction bases not matched to a gene: 6. The germline CDR1 and CDR2 sequences are SGDLS and YYNGEE. CDR3 in amino acids: CASSDFAGGEQYF. CDR3 coding DNA: TGTGCCAGCAGCGACTTTGCAGGGGGCGAGCAGTACTTC.

The genes are TRBV15 and TRBJ2-2; D might be TRBD1 (6 bases). V was trimmed by 1 base and J by 7 bases, leaving 13 bases between them. The CDR3 extends over 15 amino acids. Germline V gene sequence: CDR1 LNHNV, CDR2 YYDKDF (reference sequence). Here the CDR3 DNA reads TGTGCCACCAGCAGAGGAAACACAGGGTTCGGGGAGCTGTTTTTT. Encoded protein: CATSRGNTGFGELFF.

V gene TRBV7-2 combines with J gene TRBJ2-7, with TRBD2 matching 9 bases. V was clipped by 2 bases and J by 2 bases; unmatched bases: 10. The CDR3 covers 17 residues. Per the germline V gene, CDR1 is SGHTA and CDR2 is FQGNSA. The CDR3 reads CASSLSLAGVNPYEQYF. The CDR3 DNA reads TGTGCCAGCAGCTTATCATTAGCGGGAGTAAACCCCTACGAGCAGTACTTC.